Sequencing of this T cell receptor beta chain was carried out in a study of blood T cells in healthy people across ages. The donors, aged about 6 to 95, were healthy Caucasians from Russia. Combining a sample-barcoded 5' primer with a J-beta primer mix, a second PCR ran for roughly 7 to 11 cycles. Unique molecular identifiers of 12 random nucleotides labeled each cDNA. TCRdb reanalysed the 5' RACE reads using MiXCR and keeps one entry per CDR3 protein. This sample has around 1,900,000 distinct CDR3 sequences, with about two fifths found just once. Germline CDR1 is LGHDT and CDR2 is YNNKEL (reference sequence). The V and J ends lost 4 bases and 2 bases, in that order; junction bases with no gene match: 7. This CDR3 contains 15 residues.

Input material: blood. The rearrangement links TRBV3-1 to TRBJ2-7; 8 bases fit TRBD1. This sequence was found in a human donor in good health. The CDR3 spells CASSPRDRPPYEQYF. As DNA, the CDR3 is TGTGCCAGCAGCCCCCGGGACAGGCCTCCCTACGAGCAGTACTTC.